The 25 T cell receptor beta chains below were found in one sample sequenced in a study of Ad26.COV2.S vaccination and SARS-CoV-2 variants. Treatment here: 15 to 20 received Ad26.COV2.S at low or high dose, single or two shots; roughly 5 received placebo; per-sample allocation not given. Samples were taken on day 63 after the first vaccine or placebo injection. Sequenced by immunoSEQ multiplex PCR; TCRdb stores in-frame clones only, minus some. This repertoire shows some 480,000 clones, around 88% found once; its top ten account for 9.5% to 15%. This specimen was peripheral blood, taken in a trial of Ad26.COV2.S vaccine versus placebo. The receptors were gathered from a person between 18 and 60 years old who received the Ad26.COV2.S COVID-19 vaccine or a placebo.

This chain connects TRBV7-2 to TRBJ2-1; 11 bases match TRBD2. The CDR3 spans 15 residues. J gave up 10 bases and V 4 bases, and 9 bases lay outside the gene matches. The V gene's germline CDR1 is SGHTA and CDR2 FQGNSA. The CDR3 sequence: CASSWGDSGRGEQFF. The CDR3 nucleotides read TGTGCCAGCAGCTGGGGGGATAGCGGGAGGGGAGAGCAGTTCTTC.

The V gene is TRBV11-2, the J gene TRBJ2-2, with TRBD2 as a possible D gene (5 bases). The CDR3 length is 15 residues. Germline CDR1 is SGHAT and CDR2 is FQNNGV. V lost 1 base and J 2 bases, leaving 8 bases between the germline ends. The CDR3 reads CASSLGGYNTGELFF. The CDR3 region has the DNA TGTGCCAGCAGCTTAGGAGGGTATAACACCGGGGAGCTGTTTTTT.

The V and J genes are TRBV7-2 and TRBJ2-7; the D is unclear. The V gene's germline CDR1 is SGHTA and CDR2 FQGNSA. The length of the CDR3 is 11 residues. Trimming left V 3 bases short and J 5 bases short, with 5 bases between. The CDR3 nucleotides are TGTGCCAGCAGCTTTCTCCACGAGCAGTACTTC. It is translated as CASSFLHEQYF. The whole variable domain, remainder taken from reference TRBV7-2 and TRBJ2-7, is GAGVSQSPSNKVTEKGKDVELRCDPISGHTALYWYRQSLGQGLEFLIYFQGNSAPDKSGLPSDRFSAERTGGSVSTLTIQRTQQEDSAVYLCASSFLHEQYFGPGTRLTVT.

The gene calls are TRBV27 and TRBJ1-1; no firm D call. The CDR3 length is 14 residues. V lost 2 bases, J lost 1 base, and 8 bases lay in between. Germline loops: CDR1 MNHEY, CDR2 SMNVEV (reference sequence). CDR3 amino acids: CASSLSGRNTEAFF. CDR3 nucleotides: TGTGCCAGCAGTTTAAGCGGGAGGAACACTGAAGCTTTCTTT.

CDR3 sequence (DNA): TGTGCCAGCAGCTTAGCGAGGAAAGAGACCCAGTACTTC. Encoded protein: CASSLARKETQYF. The chain recombines TRBV7-2 with TRBJ2-5, with unresolved D. The CDR3 contains 13 residues. CDR1 is SGHTA, CDR2 FQGNSA, per germline. Trimming took off 0 bases at V and 3 bases at J, with 5 bases between the two ends. Full variable domain (remainder filled in from reference TRBV7-2 and TRBJ2-5): GAGVSQSPSNKVTEKGKDVELRCDPISGHTALYWYRQSLGQGLEFLIYFQGNSAPDKSGLPSDRFSAERTGGSVSTLTIQRTQQEDSAVYLCASSLARKETQYFGPGTRLLVL.

This CDR3 is CAISEDRDGEQYF. As DNA, the CDR3 is TGTGCCATCAGTGAGGACAGGGACGGCGAGCAGTACTTC. This chain links TRBV10-3 with TRBJ2-7, with 7 nucleotides matching TRBD1. Germline-derived CDR1 and CDR2 are ENHRY and SYGVKD. V shed 2 bases, J shed 6 bases, and the junction held 4 bases outside the gene matches. The CDR3 sequence is 13 residues long.

The rearrangement links TRBV10-3 to TRBJ2-2; 7 bases are a match to TRBD2. Germline-derived CDR1 and CDR2 are ENHRY and SYGVKD. The CDR3 consists of 14 residues. The junction had 9 bases not matched to a gene; V was cut back by 10 bases and J by 4 bases. The CDR3 DNA reads as TGTGCCACCAGGCTAGCGGATGGCACCGGGGAGCTGTTTTTT. It translates to CATRLADGTGELFF.

V is TRBV7-3 and J is TRBJ2-2; D is unclear. Germline V gives CDR1 SGHTA, CDR2 FQGTGA. The CDR3 sequence is 13 residues long. Trimming cost V 5 bases and J 7 bases, with 11 bases left between them. CDR3 DNA sequence: TGTGCCAGCAGCCCCGATCCACTCGGGGAGCTGTTTTTT. Translated, it gives CASSPDPLGELFF.

CDR3 sequence (DNA): TGCGCCAGCAGCTTCCTTGTCACAGATACGCAGTATTTT. Its translation: CASSFLVTDTQYF. The chain carries TRBV5-1 and TRBJ2-3; no clear D. There are 13 residues in the CDR3. The V end was cut by 2 bases, the J end by 2 bases, with 6 bases between. Germline CDR1 is SGHRS and CDR2 is YFSETQ.

The chain uses TRBV6-6 and TRBJ2-3; TRBD2 is a possible D gene (6 bases). The CDR3 covers 13 residues. Trimming cost V 7 bases and J 0 bases, with 8 bases left between them. Germline CDR1 is MNHNY and CDR2 is SVGAGI (reference sequence). In DNA, the CDR3 is TGTGCCAGCATAGCGGATAGCACAGATACGCAGTATTTT. Translation: CASIADSTDTQYF.

The chain uses TRBV10-3 and TRBJ2-7, with 7 bases matching TRBD1. V dropped 4 bases and J dropped 6; count of bases not matched to a gene: 6. The CDR3 is 13 residues long. Germline assignment: CDR1 ENHRY and CDR2 SYGVKD. CDR3 region: CAISGGTAREQYF. CDR3 bases: TGTGCCATCAGTGGTGGGACAGCTCGCGAGCAGTACTTC.

This chain links TRBV5-1 with TRBJ1-4, with D possibly matching TRBD1 (5 bases). Trimming left V 2 bases short and J 3 bases short, with 11 bases between. The CDR3 sequence is 15 residues long. The germline V gene encodes CDR1 SGHRS and CDR2 YFSETQ. In DNA, the CDR3 is TGCGCCAGCAGCTTAGGGGACTGGGCTAATGAAAAACTGTTTTTT. It codes for CASSLGDWANEKLFF.

The chain combines TRBV15 with TRBJ2-7; tentatively, D is TRBD2 (5 bases). V dropped 8 bases and J dropped 0 bases, with 11 bases sitting between them. Germline CDR1 reads LNHNV; CDR2 reads YYDKDF (reference sequence). The CDR3 sequence is 13 residues long. The CDR3 loop is CATRGPSSYEQYF. The CDR3 DNA sequence: TGTGCCACCCGAGGGCCAAGCTCCTACGAGCAGTACTTC. The whole variable domain, filled in from reference TRBV15 and TRBJ2-7, reads DAMVIQNPRYQVTQFGKPVTLSCSQTLNHNVMYWYQQKSSQAPKLLFHYYDKDFNNEADTPDNFQSRRPNTSFCFLDIRSPGLGDTAMYLCATRGPSSYEQYFGPGTRLTVT.

The V call is TRBV7-2, the J call TRBJ2-2; the D is unclear. Trimming shortened V by 0 bases and J by 4 bases, and 12 bases separated the two germline ends. The CDR3 length is 16 residues. Germline CDR1 reads SGHTA; CDR2 reads FQGNSA. For the CDR3, the DNA is TGTGCCAGCAGCTTAGCGTCGATAGGCAGCACCGGGGAGCTGTTTTTT. The encoded protein is CASSLASIGSTGELFF.

The V call is TRBV30, the J call TRBJ2-2; D possibly uses TRBD1 or TRBD2 (6 bases each). The V and J ends lost 7 bases and 1 base respectively, with 19 bases between them. The CDR3 loop spans 16 amino acids. Germline CDR1 is GTSNPN and CDR2 is SVGIG (reference sequence). CDR3 sequence (DNA): TGTGCCTACACAAAGGAGGGGACAAAGAACACCGGGGAGCTGTTTTTT. This encodes CAYTKEGTKNTGELFF.

The CDR3 DNA is TGTGCCAGCGGAGGGCTAGCGGGAGCGTACGAGCAGTACTTC. Its protein is CASGGLAGAYEQYF. The chain combines TRBV5-5 with TRBJ2-7; 10 positions agree with TRBD2. Losses at the gene ends were 7 bases for V and 4 bases for J; bases not matched to a gene: 8. Germline loops: CDR1 SGHKS, CDR2 YYEKEE (reference sequence). The CDR3 runs 14 residues.

The V and J genes are TRBV11-1 and TRBJ2-7; D remains ambiguous. This CDR3 is built from 14 residues. The germline gives CDR1 SGHAT, CDR2 FQDESV (reference sequence). The germline V and J ends were trimmed by 2 bases and 0 bases, with 8 bases remaining between them. CDR3 DNA: TGTGCCAGCAGCTTATCGGGTACCTCCTACGAGCAGTACTTC. This encodes CASSLSGTSYEQYF.

J is TRBJ2-1 and V is TRBV9, with TRBD2 matching 9 bases. The CDR3 is 16 residues long. J gave up 2 bases and V 3 bases, and 6 bases lay outside the gene matches. Germline CDR1 SGDLS, CDR2 YYNGEE. CDR3 bases: TGTGCCAGCAGCGCCGGAGTAGCGGGAGCCTACAATGAGCAGTTCTTC. Residues: CASSAGVAGAYNEQFF.

This clone was recorded only once. J is TRBJ1-6 and V is TRBV28; TRBD1 agrees at 10 bases. The CDR3 runs to 15 residues. Losses at the gene ends were 5 bases for V and 7 bases for J; bases not matched to a gene: 5. The germline V gene has CDR1 MDHEN and CDR2 SYDVKM. CDR3 sequence: CASSTGTGVNSPLHF. The CDR3 DNA reads TGTGCCAGCAGTACCGGGACAGGGGTCAATTCACCCCTCCACTTT.

V gene TRBV6-1 combines with J gene TRBJ1-2; TRBD1 matches 8 bases. Germline V CDR1 and CDR2: MNHNS, SASEGT. The CDR3 is made up of 16 amino acids. The trim removed 1 base at V and 6 bases at J, leaving 10 bases unmatched. CDR3 sequence reads: CASSEVGRQGAHGYTF. CDR3 nucleotide sequence: TGTGCCAGCAGTGAAGTTGGTCGGCAGGGGGCCCATGGCTACACCTTC.

The J gene is TRBJ2-7, the V gene TRBV5-1; TRBD2 matches at 7 bases. J lost 1 base, V lost 4 bases, and 11 bases had no gene match. Germline V gives CDR1 SGHRS, CDR2 YFSETQ. This CDR3 contains 16 residues. CDR3 nucleotides: TGCGCCAGCAGCAAACGGGTCGGCGGGGGATCCTACGAGCAGTACTTC. As protein: CASSKRVGGGSYEQYF.

This rearrangement joins TRBV28 to TRBJ2-5, with D perhaps matching TRBD1 or TRBD2 (6 bases each). CDR1 is MDHEN and CDR2 is SYDVKM in the germline V gene. The length of the CDR3 is 17 residues. With 7 bases removed from V and 3 bases from J, the gap between germline ends came to 24 bases. In DNA, the CDR3 is TGTGCCAGCACTCCTTGGGGGGCGGGCGCCCAAGAAGAGACCCAGTACTTC. This encodes CASTPWGAGAQEETQYF.

This chain links TRBV7-2 with TRBJ2-3; D is perhaps TRBD2 (5 bases). The CDR3 has 15 residues. The V gene's germline CDR1 is SGHTA and CDR2 FQGNSA. V shed 5 bases and J shed 0 bases, with 12 bases lying between them. CDR3 bases: TGTGCCAGCAGCAGAGCGGAGGTTAGCACAGATACGCAGTATTTT. It translates to CASSRAEVSTDTQYF.

The genes are TRBV2 and TRBJ1-1; D is undetermined. CDR1 is SNHLY, CDR2 FYNNEI, per germline. V was cut by 6 bases and J by 1 base, with 12 bases left in between. The CDR3 length is 14 residues. This chain's CDR3 is CASSPRAANTEAFF. Written as DNA, the CDR3 is TGTGCCAGCAGCCCCCGGGCGGCGAACACTGAAGCTTTCTTT.

This chain connects TRBV2 to TRBJ1-1; D gene uncertain. Trimming took 8 bases from V and 1 from J, leaving 14 bases between them. Germline CDR1 and CDR2: SNHLY and FYNNEI. The CDR3 contains 14 residues. The CDR3 DNA sequence: TGTGCCAGCCCCGGGGAAGTGAGGAACACTGAAGCTTTCTTT. This encodes CASPGEVRNTEAFF.